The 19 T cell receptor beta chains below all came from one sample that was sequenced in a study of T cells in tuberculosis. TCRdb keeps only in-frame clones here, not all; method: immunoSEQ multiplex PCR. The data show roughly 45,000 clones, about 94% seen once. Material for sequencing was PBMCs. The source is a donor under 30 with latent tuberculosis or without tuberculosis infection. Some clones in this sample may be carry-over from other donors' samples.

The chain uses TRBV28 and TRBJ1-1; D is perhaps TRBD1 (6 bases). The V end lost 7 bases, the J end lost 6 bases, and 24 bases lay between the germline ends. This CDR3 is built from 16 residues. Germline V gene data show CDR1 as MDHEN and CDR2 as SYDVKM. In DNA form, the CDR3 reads TGTGCCAGCAAAAGGACACCCCGCTTTGAGGGGGCTGAAGCTTTCTTT. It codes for CASKRTPRFEGAEAFF.

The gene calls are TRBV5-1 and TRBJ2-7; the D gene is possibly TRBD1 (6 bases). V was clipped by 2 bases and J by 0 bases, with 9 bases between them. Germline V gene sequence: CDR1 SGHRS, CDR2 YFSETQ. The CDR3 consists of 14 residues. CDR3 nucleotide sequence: TGCGCCAGCAGCTTCGGGGACAACTCCTACGAGCAGTACTTC. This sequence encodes CASSFGDNSYEQYF.

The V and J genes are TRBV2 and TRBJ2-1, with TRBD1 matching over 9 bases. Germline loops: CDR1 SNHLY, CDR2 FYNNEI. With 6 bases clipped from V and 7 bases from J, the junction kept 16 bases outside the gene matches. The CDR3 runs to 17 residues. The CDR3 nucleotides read TGTGCCAGCAGGAACCTCCGCCCGGGACAGGGTGAAAATGAGCAGTTCTTC. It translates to CASRNLRPGQGENEQFF.

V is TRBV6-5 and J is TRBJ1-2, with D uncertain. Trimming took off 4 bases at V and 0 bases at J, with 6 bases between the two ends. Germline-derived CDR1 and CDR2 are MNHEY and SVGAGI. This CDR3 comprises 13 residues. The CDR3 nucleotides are TGTGCCAGCAGTTCGGACTCTAACTATGGCTACACCTTC. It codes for CASSSDSNYGYTF.

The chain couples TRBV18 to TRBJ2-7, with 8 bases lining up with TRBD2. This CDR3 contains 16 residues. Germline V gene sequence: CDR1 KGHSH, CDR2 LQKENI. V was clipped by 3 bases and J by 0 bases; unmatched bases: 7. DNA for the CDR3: TGTGCCAGCTCACCTCTAGCGGGCCCAACCTCCTACGAGCAGTACTTC. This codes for CASSPLAGPTSYEQYF.

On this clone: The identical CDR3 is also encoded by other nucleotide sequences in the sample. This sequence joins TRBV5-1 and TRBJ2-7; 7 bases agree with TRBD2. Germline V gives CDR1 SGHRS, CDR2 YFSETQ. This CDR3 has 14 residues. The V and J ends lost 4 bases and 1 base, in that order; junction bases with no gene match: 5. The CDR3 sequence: CASSLSGTSYEQYF. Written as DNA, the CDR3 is TGCGCCAGCAGCCTGAGCGGGACTTCCTACGAGCAGTACTTC.

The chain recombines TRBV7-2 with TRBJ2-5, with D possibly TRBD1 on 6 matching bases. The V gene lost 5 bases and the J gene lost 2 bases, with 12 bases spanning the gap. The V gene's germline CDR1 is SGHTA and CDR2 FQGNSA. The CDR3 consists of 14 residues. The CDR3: CASSRGGVQETQYF. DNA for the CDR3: TGTGCCAGCAGCCGAGGGGGAGTTCAAGAGACCCAGTACTTC.

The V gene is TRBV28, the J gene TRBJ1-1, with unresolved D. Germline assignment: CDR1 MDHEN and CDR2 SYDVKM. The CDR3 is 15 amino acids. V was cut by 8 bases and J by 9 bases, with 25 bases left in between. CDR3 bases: TGTGCCAGCTCCATAAAACGACGGAGGGCGTTGAAAGCTTTCTTT. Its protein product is CASSIKRRRALKAFF. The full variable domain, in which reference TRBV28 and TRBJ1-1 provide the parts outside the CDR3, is DVKVTQSSRYLVKRTGEKVFLECVQDMDHENMFWYRQDPGLGLRLIYFSYDVKMKEKGDIPEGYSVSREKKERFSLILESASTNQTSMYLCASSIKRRRALKAFFGQGTRLTVV.

CDR3 DNA sequence: TGCGCCAGCAGCTACCACCACGGGGGATGGGAGCGAGTCTACGAGCAGTACTTC. Translating gives CASSYHHGGWERVYEQYF. The chain recombines TRBV4-3 with TRBJ2-7; the D gene is possibly TRBD2 (6 bases). Germline-derived CDR1 and CDR2 are LGHNA and YSLEER. This CDR3 contains 18 residues. The V and J ends lost 5 bases and 3 bases respectively, with 26 bases between them.

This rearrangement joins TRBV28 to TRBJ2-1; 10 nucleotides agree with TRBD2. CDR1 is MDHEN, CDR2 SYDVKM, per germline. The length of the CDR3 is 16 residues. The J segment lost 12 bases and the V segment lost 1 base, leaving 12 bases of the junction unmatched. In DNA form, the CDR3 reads TGTGCCAGCAGTTTATCCAGGAGCGGGAGGGCCTTGGCGCAGTTCTTC. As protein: CASSLSRSGRALAQFF.

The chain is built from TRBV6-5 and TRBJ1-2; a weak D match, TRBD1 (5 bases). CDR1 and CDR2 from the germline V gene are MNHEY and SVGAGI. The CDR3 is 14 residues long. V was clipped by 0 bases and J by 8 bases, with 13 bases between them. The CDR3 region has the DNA TGTGCCAGCAGTTACTCGAGGCAGGGTGGGGGCTACACCTTC. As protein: CASSYSRQGGGYTF.

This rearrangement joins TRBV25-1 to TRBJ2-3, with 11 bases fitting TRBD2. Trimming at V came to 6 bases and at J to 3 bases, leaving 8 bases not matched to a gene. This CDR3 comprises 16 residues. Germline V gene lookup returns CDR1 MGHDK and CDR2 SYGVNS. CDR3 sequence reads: CASSPLAGEQTDTQYF. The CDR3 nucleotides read TGTGCCAGCAGCCCACTAGCGGGAGAACAGACAGATACGCAGTATTTT. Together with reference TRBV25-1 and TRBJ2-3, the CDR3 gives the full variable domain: EADIYQTPRYLVIGTGKKITLECSQTMGHDKMYWYQQDPGMELHLIHYSYGVNSTEKGDLSSESTVSRIRTEHFPLTLESARPSHTSQYLCASSPLAGEQTDTQYFGPGTRLTVL.

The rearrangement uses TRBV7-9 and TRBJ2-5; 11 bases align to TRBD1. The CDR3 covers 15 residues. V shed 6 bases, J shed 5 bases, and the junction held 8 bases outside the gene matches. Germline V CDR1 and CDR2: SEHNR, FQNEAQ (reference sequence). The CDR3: CASRPRDRGSETQYF. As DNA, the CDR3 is TGTGCCAGCAGACCCAGGGACAGGGGGTCGGAGACCCAGTACTTC.

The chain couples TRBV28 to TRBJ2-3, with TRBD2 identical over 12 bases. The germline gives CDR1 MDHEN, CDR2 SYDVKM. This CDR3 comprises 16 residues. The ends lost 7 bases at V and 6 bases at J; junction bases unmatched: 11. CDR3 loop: CASTPGLAGTMDTQYF. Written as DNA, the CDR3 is TGTGCCAGCACCCCAGGACTAGCGGGGACTATGGATACGCAGTATTTT.

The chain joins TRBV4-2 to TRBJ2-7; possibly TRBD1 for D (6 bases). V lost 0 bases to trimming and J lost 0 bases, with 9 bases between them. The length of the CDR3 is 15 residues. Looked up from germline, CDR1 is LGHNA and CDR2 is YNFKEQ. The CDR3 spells CASSQDIQGSYEQYF. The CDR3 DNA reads TGTGCCAGCAGCCAAGATATACAGGGCTCCTACGAGCAGTACTTC.

The CDR3 loop reads CASSSYPGTANQPQHF. The CDR3 coding sequence is TGTGCCAGCTCATCATACCCCGGGACAGCTAATCAGCCCCAGCATTTT. The chain employs TRBV18 and TRBJ1-5; 7 nucleotides align to TRBD1. CDR3 length: 16 residues. V was clipped by 5 bases and J by 4 bases; unmatched bases: 11. In germline, CDR1 is KGHSH, CDR2 LQKENI.

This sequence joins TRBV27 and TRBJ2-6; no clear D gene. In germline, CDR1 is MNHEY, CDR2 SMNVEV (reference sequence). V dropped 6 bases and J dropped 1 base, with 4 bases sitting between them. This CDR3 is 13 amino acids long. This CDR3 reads CASRLSGANVLTF. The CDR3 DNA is TGTGCCAGCAGGCTATCTGGGGCCAACGTCCTGACTTTC.

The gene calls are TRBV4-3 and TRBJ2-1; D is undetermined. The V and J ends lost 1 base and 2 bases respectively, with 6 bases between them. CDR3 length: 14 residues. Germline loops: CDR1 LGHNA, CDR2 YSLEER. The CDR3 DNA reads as TGCGCCAGCAGCCAAGCCGGTCCCTACAATGAGCAGTTCTTC. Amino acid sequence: CASSQAGPYNEQFF.

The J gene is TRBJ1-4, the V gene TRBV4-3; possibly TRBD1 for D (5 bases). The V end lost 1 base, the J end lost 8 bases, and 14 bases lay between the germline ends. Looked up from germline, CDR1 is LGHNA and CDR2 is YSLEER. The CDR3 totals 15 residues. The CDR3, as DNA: TGCGCCAGCAGCCAAGCGGTTCAGGGAAGCGAAAAACTGTTTTTT. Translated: CASSQAVQGSEKLFF.